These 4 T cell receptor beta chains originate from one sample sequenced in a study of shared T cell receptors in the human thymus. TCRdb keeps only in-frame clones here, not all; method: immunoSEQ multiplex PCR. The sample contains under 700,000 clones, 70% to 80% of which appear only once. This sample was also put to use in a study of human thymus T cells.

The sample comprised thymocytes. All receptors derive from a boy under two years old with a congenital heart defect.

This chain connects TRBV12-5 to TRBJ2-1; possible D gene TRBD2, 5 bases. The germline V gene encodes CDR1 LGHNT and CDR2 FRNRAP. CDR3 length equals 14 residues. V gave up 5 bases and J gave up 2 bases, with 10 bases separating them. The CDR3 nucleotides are TGTGCTAGTGGTGGAGGACCCCCCTACAATGAGCAGTTCTTC. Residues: CASGGGPPYNEQFF.

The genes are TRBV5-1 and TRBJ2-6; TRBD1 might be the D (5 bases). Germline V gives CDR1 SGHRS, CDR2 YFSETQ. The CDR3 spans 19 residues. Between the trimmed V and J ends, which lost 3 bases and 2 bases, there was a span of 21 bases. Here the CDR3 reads CASSWKRQPGGPGANVLTF. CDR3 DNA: TGCGCCAGCAGCTGGAAGAGACAGCCCGGTGGACCTGGGGCCAACGTCCTGACTTTC.

For the CDR3, the DNA is TGTGCCTGTTCGTCGGCAGGGGATCAGCCCCAGCATTTT. Amino acids: CACSSAGDQPQHF. V and J are TRBV30 and TRBJ1-5; tentative D call: TRBD1 (6 bases). The CDR3 contains 13 residues. The V and J ends lost 6 bases and 5 bases respectively, with 14 bases between them. Germline V lookup: CDR1 GTSNPN, CDR2 SVGIG (reference sequence).

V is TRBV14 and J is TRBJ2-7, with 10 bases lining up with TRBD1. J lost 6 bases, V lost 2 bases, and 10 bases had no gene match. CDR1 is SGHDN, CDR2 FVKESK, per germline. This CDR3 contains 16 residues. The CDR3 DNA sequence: TGTGCCAGCAGCCAATTCCGGGACAGGGGCTCCCGCGAGCAGTACTTC. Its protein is CASSQFRDRGSREQYF.